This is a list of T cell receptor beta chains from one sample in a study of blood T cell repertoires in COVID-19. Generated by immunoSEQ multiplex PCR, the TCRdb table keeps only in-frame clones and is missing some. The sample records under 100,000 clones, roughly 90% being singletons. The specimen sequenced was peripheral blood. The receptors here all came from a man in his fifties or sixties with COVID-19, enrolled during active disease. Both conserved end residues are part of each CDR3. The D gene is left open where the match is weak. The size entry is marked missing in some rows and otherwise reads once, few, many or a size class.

CDR3: CAGPGGAIDEQFF
DNA: TGTGCTGGACCCGGGGGGGCAATTGATGAGCAGTTCTTC
size: once
J: TRBJ2-1
V: TRBV24-1
D: TRBD2

CDR3: CASSSTGNNQPQHF
DNA: TGTGCCAGCAGTTCCACAGGTAACAATCAGCCCCAGCATTTT
size: NA
J: TRBJ1-5
V: TRBV28
D: NA

CDR3: CASKMWDRVTSGELFF
DNA: TGCGCCAGCAAAATGTGGGACAGGGTCACATCCGGGGAGCTGTTTTTT
size: NA
J: TRBJ2-2
V: TRBV5-1
D: TRBD1

CDR3: CASHGGFTGLYGYTF
DNA: TGTGCCAGCCATGGGGGCTTTACAGGGCTCTATGGCTACACCTTC
size: NA
J: TRBJ1-2
V: TRBV5-4
D: NA

CDR3: CASSLGTGGIYEQYF
DNA: TGTGCCAGCAGTTTGGGGACAGGGGGCATCTACGAGCAGTACTTC
size: once
J: TRBJ2-7
V: TRBV28
D: TRBD1

CDR3: CASSPPGTRINYGYTF
DNA: TGTGCCAGCTCACCGCCCGGGACACGGATTAACTATGGCTACACCTTC
size: NA
J: TRBJ1-2
V: TRBV18
D: NA

CDR3: CASSPGTHSYEQYF
DNA: TGTGCCAGCAGCCCCGGGACACACTCCTACGAGCAGTACTTC
size: NA
J: TRBJ2-7
V: TRBV27
D: NA

CDR3: CASSRAGTGFNSPLHF
DNA: TGTGCCAGCAGCCGAGCCGGGACAGGCTTTAATTCACCCCTCCACTTT
size: NA
J: TRBJ1-6
V: TRBV3-1/TRBV3-2
D: TRBD1

CDR3: CSASSGQGANYGYTF
DNA: TGCAGTGCTAGTTCGGGACAGGGGGCAAACTATGGCTACACCTTC
size: NA
J: TRBJ1-2
V: TRBV20-1
D: TRBD1

CDR3: CASSRSGAESSYEQYF
DNA: TGTGCCAGTAGTCGCAGCGGGGCGGAGAGCTCCTACGAGCAGTACTTC
size: NA
J: TRBJ2-7
V: TRBV19
D: TRBD2

CDR3: CASSYTGVGTEAFF
DNA: TGTGCCAGCAGTTACACAGGAGTGGGAACTGAAGCTTTCTTT
size: NA
J: TRBJ1-1
V: TRBV9
D: NA

CDR3: CASSLRVGTEAFF
DNA: TGTGCCAGCAGCCTCAGGGTTGGCACTGAAGCTTTCTTT
size: NA
J: TRBJ1-1
V: TRBV7-3
D: NA

CDR3: CASSSPGLKNTGELFF
DNA: TGCGCCAGCAGCTCACCGGGACTTAAAAACACCGGGGAGCTGTTTTTT
size: NA
J: TRBJ2-2
V: TRBV5-1
D: NA